The entry below describes one TCR beta chain. Antigen: not known. Replicate PCRs for sorted subsets used 200 ng DNA; this equaled 25,000 to 30,000 T cell genomes. Sequencing was performed with immunoSEQ multiplex PCR; in TCRdb, only in-frame clones are kept and a portion is missing. The sample includes more than 2 million clones, roughly 96% of them seen just once. This sample is drawn from a study of shared clonotypes between healthy human individuals. Study as a whole: Donors, aged 18 to 49, were a couple of women and three men. Findings and limits, study-wide: Relative to clonotypes present in all four donors, those not shared had lower generation probabilities.

Looked up from germline, CDR1 is SNHLY and CDR2 is FYNNEI. This CDR3 is 13 amino acids long. V lost 6 bases and J 7 bases, leaving 15 bases between the germline ends. This sequence joins TRBV2 and TRBJ2-5; D not certain. Material: naive CD4+ T cells sorted from blood. As for subset: CD45RA+ positively selected. The source is a man between 18 and 29 years old in good health. CDR3 protein: CASRISLSGTQYF. CDR3 DNA sequence: TGTGCCAGCAGGATTTCTTTATCAGGGACCCAGTACTTC.